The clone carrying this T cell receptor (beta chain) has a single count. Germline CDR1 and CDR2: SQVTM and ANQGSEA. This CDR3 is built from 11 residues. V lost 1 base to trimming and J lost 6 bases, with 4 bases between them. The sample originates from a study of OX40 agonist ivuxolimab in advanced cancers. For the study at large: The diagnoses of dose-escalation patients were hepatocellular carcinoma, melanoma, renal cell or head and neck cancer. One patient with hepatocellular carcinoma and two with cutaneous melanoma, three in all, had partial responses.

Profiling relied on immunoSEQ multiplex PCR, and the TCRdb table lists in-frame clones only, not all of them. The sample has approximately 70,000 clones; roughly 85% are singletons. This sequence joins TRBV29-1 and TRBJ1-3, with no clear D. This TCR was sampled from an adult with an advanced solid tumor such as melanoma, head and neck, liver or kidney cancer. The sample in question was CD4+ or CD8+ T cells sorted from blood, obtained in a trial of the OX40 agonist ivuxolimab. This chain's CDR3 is CSVEGANTIYF. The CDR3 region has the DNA TGCAGCGTTGAAGGGGCAAACACCATATATTTT.